This is a list of T cell receptor beta chains from one sample in a study of cytomegalovirus exposure and HLA in healthy donors. Measured with immunoSEQ multiplex PCR; TCRdb has only the in-frame clones, and not every one. Here the sample spans 110,000 to 150,000 clones, 75% to 80% being singletons. Source material: PBMCs. The origin of the receptors is a female donor in good health and CMV-seronegative. The CDR3 runs from the conserved cysteine through the conserved F or W. The D gene is left open where the match is weak. Clone sizes are given selectively: once, few, many, or a class where the clone is expanded.

j_call	d_call	clone_size	v_call	cdr3_aa	cdr3_nt
TRBJ2-2	TRBD2	-	TRBV5-1	CASSDGLAVAGELFF	TGCGCCAGCAGCGACGGACTAGCCGTCGCCGGGGAGCTGTTTTTT
TRBJ1-5	-	few	TRBV18	CASSPREGTQPQHF	TGTGCCAGCTCACCGCGAGAGGGCACTCAGCCCCAGCATTTT
TRBJ1-2	TRBD1	-	TRBV5-1	CASSLGQGPLKGGYTF	TGCGCCAGCAGCTTGGGACAGGGGCCCCTGAAGGGCGGCTACACCTTC
TRBJ2-5	-	-	TRBV5-4	CASSFGLRRVEETQYF	TGTGCCAGCAGCTTTGGCCTCAGGAGGGTAGAAGAGACCCAGTACTTC
TRBJ1-4	TRBD1	few	TRBV6-6	CASSEVQGLEKLFF	TGTGCCAGCAGCGAGGTACAGGGGTTAGAAAAACTGTTTTTT
TRBJ2-1	TRBD2	-	TRBV5-1	CASSRESGSSYNEQFF	TGCGCCAGCAGCAGAGAGAGCGGGAGCTCCTACAATGAGCAGTTCTTC
TRBJ2-3	-	-	TRBV6-6	CASSYSSADTQYF	TGTGCCAGCAGTTACTCGAGTGCAGATACGCAGTATTTT
TRBJ2-6	-	-	TRBV7-8	CASSLRVTSGANVLTF	TGTGCCAGCAGCCTCCGGGTGACCTCTGGGGCCAACGTCCTGACTTTC
TRBJ1-2	-	-	TRBV14	CASPAATYGYTF	TGTGCCAGCCCAGCCGCGACATATGGCTACACCTTC
TRBJ2-5	-	once	TRBV29-1	CSVETSGTREQYF	TGCAGCGTTGAGACCTCCGGGACTCGGGAGCAGTACTTC
TRBJ2-6	-	-	TRBV5-1	CASSSPLFEGTGANVLTF	TGCGCCAGCAGCTCACCGTTATTTGAGGGAACTGGGGCCAACGTCCTGACTTTC
TRBJ1-1	-	-	TRBV28	CASSLMGLMNTEAFF	TGTGCCAGCAGTTTGATGGGACTGATGAACACTGAAGCTTTCTTT
TRBJ2-1	TRBD2	-	TRBV4-2	CASSQEGVSGSFGYEQFF	TGTGCCAGCAGCCAAGAAGGAGTGAGCGGGAGTTTTGGATATGAGCAGTTCTTC
TRBJ2-1	TRBD1	-	TRBV28	CASSLWQGDSSYNEQFF	TGTGCCAGCAGTTTATGGCAGGGGGACAGCTCTTACAATGAGCAGTTCTTC
TRBJ1-1	-	-	TRBV18	CASSPLEGGNTEAFF	TGTGCCAGCTCACCTTTAGAGGGAGGGAACACTGAAGCTTTCTTT
TRBJ2-3	TRBD1	-	TRBV6-4	CASSALGQGAITDTQYF	TGTGCCAGCAGTGCCCTGGGACAGGGGGCGATCACAGATACGCAGTATTTT
TRBJ2-1	-	-	TRBV11-2	CASSLSRVNEQFF	TGTGCCAGCAGCTTAAGCAGGGTGAATGAGCAGTTCTTC
TRBJ2-5	TRBD2	-	TRBV28	CASAGGHLETQYF	TGTGCCTCTGCGGGGGGGCATTTGGAGACCCAGTACTTC
TRBJ2-7	-	-	TRBV6-1	CASGQDSSYEQYF	TGTGCCAGCGGGCAGGACAGTTCCTACGAGCAGTACTTC
TRBJ2-1	-	-	TRBV30	CAWNVPFQVSSYNEQFF	TGTGCCTGGAATGTCCCCTTCCAAGTGAGCTCCTACAATGAGCAGTTCTTC
TRBJ2-1	-	-	TRBV15	CASRGGTAYNEQFF	TGTGCCTCCAGGGGGGGGACCGCCTACAATGAGCAGTTCTTC
TRBJ2-7	-	-	TRBV10-3	CAIGPQGYEQYF	TGTGCCATAGGGCCTCAGGGCTACGAGCAGTACTTC
TRBJ2-5	TRBD1	-	TRBV6-6	CASLQGAAETQYF	TGTGCCAGCCTACAGGGGGCGGCGGAGACCCAGTACTTC
TRBJ1-1	TRBD1	-	TRBV15	CATSRRDRGLYTEAFF	TGTGCCACCAGCAGAAGAGACAGGGGACTTTACACTGAAGCTTTCTTT
TRBJ1-1	-	-	TRBV19	CASSIFRGVAEAFF	TGTGCCAGTAGTATATTTCGGGGGGTCGCTGAAGCTTTCTTT
TRBJ1-2	TRBD1	-	TRBV27	CASSETGIYGYTF	TGTGCCAGCAGTGAGACAGGGATCTATGGCTACACCTTC
TRBJ2-7	TRBD1	-	TRBV7-3	CASSLNRGEQYF	TGTGCCAGCAGCTTAAACAGGGGCGAGCAGTACTTC
TRBJ2-2	TRBD1	-	TRBV28	CASTTPGGGTGELFF	TGTGCCAGCACCACCCCAGGGGGTGGCACCGGGGAGCTGTTTTTT
TRBJ2-2	TRBD1	-	TRBV11-2	CASSGSRDRGSGELFF	TGTGCCAGCAGCGGGAGTCGGGACAGGGGGTCCGGGGAGCTGTTTTTT
TRBJ1-6	TRBD1	-	TRBV6-6	CASRGQASKNSPLHF	TGTGCCAGCAGGGGACAGGCTAGCAAAAATTCACCCCTCCACTTT
TRBJ2-7	TRBD1	-	TRBV18	CASSAGTGSYEQYF	TGTGCCAGCTCGGCCGGGACAGGGTCCTACGAGCAGTACTTC
TRBJ1-6	-	-	TRBV5-4	CASSLREARNSPLHF	TGTGCCAGCAGCTTGAGGGAGGCGCGGAATTCACCCCTCCACTTT
TRBJ2-3	TRBD2	-	TRBV28	CASTPRGEWDTQYF	TGTGCCAGCACCCCTCGGGGGGAGTGGGATACGCAGTATTTT
TRBJ2-1	-	-	TRBV7-2	CASSLDPSSYNEQFF	TGTGCCAGCAGCTTAGATCCTTCTAGCTACAATGAGCAGTTCTTC
TRBJ2-7	-	-	TRBV13	CASREASGEQYF	TGTGCCAGCAGGGAGGCTTCTGGCGAGCAGTACTTC
TRBJ1-1	-	-	TRBV4-1	CAGSHPPPRRTEAFF	TGCGCCGGCAGCCACCCCCCGCCCAGGAGGACTGAAGCTTTCTTT